One and the same sample provided the 11 T cell receptor beta chains below, sequenced in a study of glioma-infiltrating T cells. Using RNA template, CDR3s of TCR alpha and beta were amplified with iRepertoire arm-PCR. TCRdb ran MiXCR on the multiplex PCR reads and lists one entry per CDR3 protein. This table has fewer than 200,000 distinct CDR3 sequences, over 25% appearing once. Sample: glioma tissue, nonneoplastic brain tissue, or PBMCs (not recorded which). These receptors were taken from a human donor with low-grade glioma or glioblastoma, undergoing nonglioma brain surgery, or in good health (not recorded which).

This clonotype appeared a single time. The CDR3 bases are TGTGCCAGCAGTTCCGCCGGGACAGGGGGCAATGGCTACACCTTC. Its translation: CASSSAGTGGNGYTF. This chain joins TRBV27 and TRBJ1-2; 12 positions match TRBD1. The CDR3 length is 15 residues. Looked up from germline, CDR1 is MNHEY and CDR2 is SMNVEV (reference sequence). Germline trimming cut 4 bases from V and 6 bases from J; bases unmatched to any gene: 6.

This clonotype was seen at least ten times. This chain connects TRBV6-6 to TRBJ1-5; tentatively, D is TRBD1 (5 bases). The ends were cut back, 1 base at V and 1 base at J, with 8 bases in the middle. Germline CDR1 and CDR2: MNHNY and SVGAGI (reference sequence). This CDR3 has 15 amino acids. The CDR3 here is CASSYLEGSNQPQHF. In DNA, the CDR3 is TGTGCCAGCAGTTACTTGGAGGGGAGCAATCAGCCCCAGCATTTT.

V and J are TRBV4-2 and TRBJ1-2; the match to TRBD1 covers 10 bases. Germline V CDR1 and CDR2: LGHNA, YNFKEQ. V lost 1 base, J lost 4 bases, and 0 bases stayed unmatched. CDR3 length equals 14 residues. CDR3 amino acids: CASSQGDRGYGYTF. CDR3 in DNA: TGTGCCAGCAGCCAAGGGGACAGGGGCTATGGCTACACCTTC.

This clonotype showed up many times. J is TRBJ2-7 and V is TRBV7-2, with D perhaps assigned TRBD1 or TRBD2 (5 bases each). Trimming removed 6 bases from V and 1 base from J, with 13 bases in between. Germline CDR1 SGHTA, CDR2 FQGNSA. CDR3 size: 14 residues. The CDR3 region is CASSYGTFSYEQYF. The CDR3 DNA is TGTGCCAGCAGTTATGGGACCTTTTCCTACGAGCAGTACTTC.

This clonotype was recorded at least ten times. V usage is TRBV2 and J usage is TRBJ2-3; TRBD2 aligns across 12 bases. The V segment lost 8 bases and the J segment 7 bases; nucleotides outside the gene matches: 7. Germline V gene sequence: CDR1 SNHLY, CDR2 FYNNEI. This CDR3 is built from 14 residues. The CDR3 loop reads CASVPGLAGYTQYF. CDR3 sequence (DNA): TGTGCCAGCGTCCCGGGACTAGCGGGTTATACGCAGTATTTT.

This clonotype was observed many times. The chain recombines TRBV6-2 or TRBV6-3 with TRBJ1-1; no clear D. Germline values: CDR1 MNHEY, CDR2 SVGEGT. CDR3 length equals 13 residues. Trimming shortened V by 7 bases and J by 7 bases, and 16 bases separated the two germline ends. The CDR3 sequence: CASTNTVSDEAFF. The DNA for the CDR3 is TGTGCCAGCACCAACACGGTTTCCGATGAAGCTTTCTTT.

This clonotype was detected many times. The rearrangement uses TRBV6-2 or TRBV6-3 and TRBJ2-2; 7 bases map to TRBD1. Trimming at V came to 5 bases and at J to 0 bases, leaving 3 bases not matched to a gene. This CDR3 is 15 amino acids long. Germline CDR1 and CDR2: MNHEY and SVGEGT. The CDR3 bases are TGTGCCAGCAGTCCTGGGACAGCGAACACCGGGGAGCTGTTTTTT. Its protein product is CASSPGTANTGELFF.

This clonotype was seen a few times. J is TRBJ2-6 and V is TRBV7-9; 11 bases align to TRBD1. V was clipped by 5 bases and J by 4 bases; unmatched bases: 7. Looked up from germline, CDR1 is SEHNR and CDR2 is FQNEAQ (reference sequence). The CDR3 has 17 amino acids. The CDR3 protein is CASSRGQGAQGANVLTF. CDR3 DNA: TGTGCCAGCAGCCGTGGACAGGGGGCGCAGGGGGCCAACGTCCTGACTTTC.

The genes are TRBV19 and TRBJ2-3; 10 bases match TRBD1. This CDR3 is built from 15 residues. Germline V gene lookup returns CDR1 LNHDA and CDR2 SQIVND (reference sequence). V lost 11 bases, J lost 7 bases, and 15 bases stayed unmatched. CDR3: CADSIGTGVANTQYF. The CDR3 DNA reads as TGTGCCGATAGTATTGGGACAGGGGTAGCGAATACGCAGTATTTT.

This clonotype was counted ten times or more. CDR3 in DNA: TGTGCCAGCAGCCCCACTAGCGTCCAAGAGACCCAGTACTTC. Amino acids: CASSPTSVQETQYF. This sequence joins TRBV7-3 and TRBJ2-5; 7 bases are shared with TRBD2. The ends lost 5 bases at V and 1 base at J; junction bases unmatched: 4. The germline V gene encodes CDR1 SGHTA and CDR2 FQGTGA. The CDR3 consists of 14 residues.

In its sample, this clonotype was seen a few times. The genes are TRBV29-1 and TRBJ1-3; D is undetermined. The V gene's germline CDR1 is SQVTM and CDR2 ANQGSEA. Trimming pared 5 bases from V and 7 bases from J, leaving 12 bases between. This CDR3 contains 12 residues. The CDR3 DNA follows: TGCAGCGTTCCGGGCCCCGGCAACACCATATATTTT. Amino acid sequence: CSVPGPGNTIYF.